A single sample gave rise to the 27 T cell receptor beta chains below, sequenced in a study of shared clonotypes between healthy human individuals. This table comes from immunoSEQ multiplex PCR, and its TCRdb copy is limited to in-frame clones, with some not included. Here the sample spans a few million clones, 95% being singletons. The sequencing input was naive CD4+ T cells sorted from blood. Subset indicated: CD45RA+ positively selected. These receptors were taken from a man younger than 30 in good health.

This sequence joins TRBV10-3 and TRBJ1-5; D call uncertain. Germline CDR1 and CDR2: ENHRY and SYGVKD. CDR3 length equals 13 residues. The germline V and J ends were trimmed by 7 bases and 2 bases, with 9 bases remaining between them. The CDR3 loop is CAITTDRNQPQHF. CDR3 nucleotide sequence: TGTGCCATCACCACGGATCGCAATCAGCCCCAGCATTTT.

The genes are TRBV11-3 and TRBJ2-7, with TRBD2 matching 14 bases. Trimming took 5 bases from V and 3 from J; bases not matched to a gene: 9. Germline V gives CDR1 SGHNT, CDR2 YENEEA. This CDR3 has 17 amino acids. CDR3 DNA sequence: TGTGCCAGCAGCGAGACTAGCGGGAGGGTTTACGGCTACGAGCAGTACTTC. As protein: CASSETSGRVYGYEQYF.

Details on this clone: The sample carries other DNA sequences with the same CDR3. The rearrangement uses TRBV6-6 and TRBJ2-7; D possibly corresponds to TRBD1 (7 bases). Germline assignment: CDR1 MNHNY and CDR2 SVGAGI (reference sequence). The V gene lost 4 bases and the J gene lost 3 bases, with 10 bases spanning the gap. The CDR3 contains 13 residues. The CDR3 nucleotides are TGTGCCAGCAGTTTGCAGGGGGGCTACGAGCAGTACTTC. Translating gives CASSLQGGYEQYF.

The genes are TRBV5-4 and TRBJ2-3; 9 bases are a match to TRBD2. This CDR3 spans 16 amino acids. CDR1 SGHNT and CDR2 YYREEE come from the germline V gene (reference sequence). J was trimmed by 4 bases and V by 2 bases; bases with no gene match: 8. As DNA, the CDR3 is TGTGCCAGCAGCTTCGGGCGACTAGCGGACTCAGATACGCAGTATTTT. This encodes CASSFGRLADSDTQYF.

Comments on this clone: Other DNA sequences from this sample encode an identical CDR3 as well. This sequence joins TRBV5-4 and TRBJ2-5, with TRBD2 as a possible D gene (6 bases). Trimming shortened V by 0 bases and J by 1 base, and 7 bases separated the two germline ends. The CDR3 has 14 residues. CDR1 is SGHNT, CDR2 YYREEE, per germline (reference sequence). CDR3 sequence (DNA): TGTGCCAGCAGCTTGGGGGGACTCCAAGAGACCCAGTACTTC. Translating gives CASSLGGLQETQYF.

This chain uses TRBV5-4 with TRBJ2-5, with 9 nucleotides matching TRBD1. CDR3 length: 18 amino acids. V lost 7 bases and J lost 7; bases outside the gene matches: 23. Germline CDR1 reads SGHNT; CDR2 reads YYREEE (reference sequence). This CDR3 reads CASALNPVPGQGSGTQYF. DNA of the CDR3: TGTGCCAGCGCCCTAAACCCTGTCCCGGGACAGGGTTCGGGGACCCAGTACTTC.

In this sample, this clone turned up once. The genes are TRBV6-5 and TRBJ1-6, with TRBD1 matching over 7 bases. Germline V CDR1 and CDR2: MNHEY, SVGAGI. Trimming took 6 bases from V and 4 from J; bases not matched to a gene: 3. The CDR3 loop spans 14 amino acids. The CDR3 region is CASRRGQYNSPLHF. CDR3 DNA: TGTGCCAGCAGGAGGGGACAGTATAATTCACCCCTCCACTTT.

V usage is TRBV14 and J usage is TRBJ2-2; D not certain. Trimming left V 2 bases short and J 7 bases short, with 8 bases between. Germline V gene data show CDR1 as SGHDN and CDR2 as FVKESK. The CDR3 is 13 amino acids. CDR3 nucleotide sequence: TGTGCCAGCAGCCAAAACTCCTTCGGGGAGCTGTTTTTT. It is translated as CASSQNSFGELFF.

Comments on this clone: This sample also contains other DNA sequences that code for the same CDR3. J is TRBJ1-1 and V is TRBV6-6; D is possibly TRBD1 (6 bases). Germline V gene sequence: CDR1 MNHNY, CDR2 SVGAGI (reference sequence). With 8 bases removed from V and 2 bases from J, the gap between germline ends came to 12 bases. The CDR3 contains 13 residues. CDR3 DNA sequence: TGTGCCAGCTCAGACAGGAGAAACACTGAAGCTTTCTTT. Protein: CASSDRRNTEAFF.

This chain links TRBV9 with TRBJ2-7, with 13 bases identical to TRBD2. The V segment lost 4 bases and the J segment 5 bases; nucleotides outside the gene matches: 6. Per germline, CDR1 SGDLS and CDR2 YYNGEE. This CDR3 contains 15 residues. The CDR3 region is CASSKGLAGVNEQYF. CDR3 bases: TGTGCCAGCAGCAAAGGACTAGCGGGAGTTAACGAGCAGTACTTC.

CDR3 in DNA: TGTGCCAGCGGGAAGGGACTAGCGGGGGCGGGGTACGAGCAGTACTTC. It specifies CASGKGLAGAGYEQYF. This chain connects TRBV2 to TRBJ2-7; 14 bases fit TRBD2. The CDR3 contains 16 residues. With 8 bases clipped from V and 4 bases from J, the junction kept 10 bases outside the gene matches. Per the germline V gene, CDR1 is SNHLY and CDR2 is FYNNEI.

The rearrangement joins TRBV10-3 to TRBJ2-7; a weak D match, TRBD2 (5 bases). The CDR3 is 14 residues long. Germline V gene data show CDR1 as ENHRY and CDR2 as SYGVKD. V gave up 0 bases and J gave up 5 bases, with 11 bases separating them. The CDR3 reads CAISESASNHEQYF. DNA for the CDR3: TGTGCCATCAGTGAGTCTGCTAGCAACCACGAGCAGTACTTC.

V and J are TRBV15 and TRBJ2-1; unclear D gene. Germline CDR1 and CDR2: LNHNV and YYDKDF (reference sequence). V shed 1 base and J shed 0 bases, with 10 bases lying between them. This CDR3 region has 16 residues. The CDR3 region has the DNA TGTGCCACCAGCAGAGGACCAGATTCCTCCTACAATGAGCAGTTCTTC. It specifies CATSRGPDSSYNEQFF.

The chain has TRBV7-2 and TRBJ2-7; D gene ambiguous. Germline CDR1 reads SGHTA; CDR2 reads FQGNSA. CDR3 length: 13 residues. V gave up 5 bases and J gave up 2 bases, with 10 bases separating them. The CDR3 region has the DNA TGTGCCAGCAGCGGGGTAACCCCCTACGAGCAGTACTTC. Its protein is CASSGVTPYEQYF.

This chain links TRBV11-1 with TRBJ2-3, with unresolved D. V lost 5 bases and J lost 0, with 15 bases in between. CDR3 length: 16 amino acids. CDR1 is SGHAT, CDR2 FQDESV, per germline (reference sequence). In nucleotides, the CDR3 is TGTGCCAGCAGCGGAGTGGTTACGACTAGCACAGATACGCAGTATTTT. Protein: CASSGVVTTSTDTQYF.

This chain connects TRBV2 to TRBJ1-5; weak D call: TRBD1 (6 bases). Trimming shortened V by 5 bases and J by 0 bases, and 20 bases separated the two germline ends. Germline-derived CDR1 and CDR2 are SNHLY and FYNNEI. CDR3 length: 18 amino acids. The CDR3 sequence is CASSYDRYLAHSNQPQHF. The CDR3 nucleotides are TGTGCCAGCAGTTACGACAGGTACTTAGCACATAGCAATCAGCCCCAGCATTTT.

In this sample, this clone turned up once. V usage is TRBV7-2 and J usage is TRBJ2-7; 8 positions agree with TRBD2. Trimming took 1 base from V and 2 from J; bases not matched to a gene: 7. Germline assignment: CDR1 SGHTA and CDR2 FQGNSA. This CDR3 is built from 16 residues. The CDR3 loop is CASSLVGGLATYEQYF. In DNA, the CDR3 is TGTGCCAGCAGCTTAGTTGGAGGACTAGCCACCTACGAGCAGTACTTC.

A single count supports this clone. DNA of the CDR3: TGTGCCTGGAATTCATCGCCCTACGAGCAGTACTTC. It codes for CAWNSSPYEQYF. The rearrangement joins TRBV30 to TRBJ2-7; D is undetermined. Germline V CDR1 and CDR2: GTSNPN, SVGIG (reference sequence). With 4 bases removed from V and 2 bases from J, the gap between germline ends came to 9 bases. The CDR3 consists of 12 residues.

The chain is built from TRBV6-6 and TRBJ2-3, with D maybe TRBD2 (5 bases). The germline V gene has CDR1 MNHNY and CDR2 SVGAGI (reference sequence). The CDR3 runs 12 residues. V was trimmed by 4 bases and J by 4 bases, leaving 6 bases between them. CDR3 sequence: CASSFSADTQYF. In DNA form, the CDR3 reads TGTGCCAGCAGTTTTAGCGCAGATACGCAGTATTTT.

This clone came up once. Other DNA sequences in this specimen translate into the identical CDR3. The J gene is TRBJ2-3, the V gene TRBV9, with 10 bases matching TRBD2. The CDR3 length is 15 residues. Germline V gives CDR1 SGDLS, CDR2 YYNGEE. With V trimmed by 0 bases and J by 6 bases, 4 bases remained unmatched. Here the CDR3 reads CASSVALAGVDTQYF. The DNA for the CDR3 is TGTGCCAGCAGCGTAGCCCTAGCGGGAGTGGATACGCAGTATTTT.

The CDR3 region has the DNA TGCGCCAGCAGCCAAGAGGCACTAGCGGGAGGAGGGGAGCTGTTTTTT. Translating it yields CASSQEALAGGGELFF. The V gene is TRBV4-3, the J gene TRBJ2-2, with 12 bases that match TRBD2. CDR3 size: 16 residues. The J segment lost 8 bases and the V segment lost 0 bases, leaving 4 bases of the junction unmatched. The germline V gene encodes CDR1 LGHNA and CDR2 YSLEER.

J is TRBJ2-5 and V is TRBV30; D unresolved. CDR1 and CDR2 (germline): GTSNPN, SVGIG (reference sequence). The CDR3 runs to 15 residues. V gave up 2 bases and J gave up 2 bases, with 15 bases separating them. The CDR3 DNA is TGTGCCTGGAGTCGGGTAGTAGCTCAACAAGAGACCCAGTACTTC. Protein sequence: CAWSRVVAQQETQYF.

This chain connects TRBV7-2 to TRBJ2-2; D gene unclear. The CDR3 contains 13 residues. The ends were cut back, 1 base at V and 6 bases at J, with 6 bases in the middle. Germline CDR1 SGHTA, CDR2 FQGNSA. CDR3 sequence: CASSLEGPGELFF. CDR3 bases: TGTGCCAGCAGCTTAGAAGGTCCCGGGGAGCTGTTTTTT.

This sequence joins TRBV12-5 and TRBJ2-7; a possible D gene is TRBD1 (6 bases). The CDR3 is made up of 15 amino acids. Germline values: CDR1 LGHNT, CDR2 FRNRAP. The V end lost 0 bases, the J end lost 6 bases, and 15 bases lay between the germline ends. As DNA, the CDR3 is TGTGCTAGTGGTTTGGTACTGGGGGCGGGCTCCGAGCAGTACTTC. Amino acids: CASGLVLGAGSEQYF.

The count of this clone is one. The chain is built from TRBV9 and TRBJ1-1, with D tentatively TRBD1 (5 bases). Trimming removed 3 bases at V and 3 bases at J, with 12 bases between. CDR3 length equals 14 residues. Per germline, CDR1 SGDLS and CDR2 YYNGEE. The chain's CDR3 is CASSASGVHTEAFF. For the CDR3, the DNA is TGTGCCAGCAGCGCCTCGGGGGTACACACTGAAGCTTTCTTT.

The rearrangement uses TRBV19 and TRBJ1-5; D possibly corresponds to TRBD1 (6 bases). The CDR3 has 20 amino acids. The germline gives CDR1 LNHDA, CDR2 SQIVND (reference sequence). V shed 3 bases and J shed 1 base, with 25 bases lying between them. The CDR3 DNA reads TGTGCCAGTAGTATTTCTTCAGGTAGCAGGGGAAGGTTGAGCAATCAGCCCCAGCATTTT. Protein: CASSISSGSRGRLSNQPQHF. Supplemented by reference TRBV19 and TRBJ1-5, the full variable domain reads DGGITQSPKYLFRKEGQNVTLSCEQNLNHDAMYWYRQDPGQGLRLIYYSQIVNDFQKGDIAEGYSVSREKKESFPLTVTSAQKNPTAFYLCASSISSGSRGRLSNQPQHFGDGTRLSIL.

The chain links TRBV9 to TRBJ2-3; the D is unclear. CDR1 SGDLS and CDR2 YYNGEE come from the germline V gene. Trimming removed 4 bases at V and 4 bases at J, with 10 bases between. The CDR3 runs to 13 residues. In DNA, the CDR3 is TGTGCCAGCAGCATCGAGGACCCAGATACGCAGTATTTT. Amino acids: CASSIEDPDTQYF. Supplemented by reference TRBV9 and TRBJ2-3, the full variable domain reads DSGVTQTPKHLITATGQRVTLRCSPRSGDLSVYWYQQSLDQGLQFLIQYYNGEERAKGNILERFSAQQFPDLHSELNLSSLELGDSALYFCASSIEDPDTQYFGPGTRLTVL.